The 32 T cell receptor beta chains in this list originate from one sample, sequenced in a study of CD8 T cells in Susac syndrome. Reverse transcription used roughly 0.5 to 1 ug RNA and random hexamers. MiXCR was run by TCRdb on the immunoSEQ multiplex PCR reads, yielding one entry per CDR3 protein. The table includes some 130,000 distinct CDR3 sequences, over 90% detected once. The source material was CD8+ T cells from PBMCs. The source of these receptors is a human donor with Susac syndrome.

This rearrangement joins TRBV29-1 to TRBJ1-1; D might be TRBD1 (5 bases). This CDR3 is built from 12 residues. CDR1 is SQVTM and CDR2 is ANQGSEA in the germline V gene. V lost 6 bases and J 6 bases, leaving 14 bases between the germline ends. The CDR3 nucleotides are TGCAGCGTACTCGTGGGGCGCGCTGAAGCTTTCTTT. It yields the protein CSVLVGRAEAFF.

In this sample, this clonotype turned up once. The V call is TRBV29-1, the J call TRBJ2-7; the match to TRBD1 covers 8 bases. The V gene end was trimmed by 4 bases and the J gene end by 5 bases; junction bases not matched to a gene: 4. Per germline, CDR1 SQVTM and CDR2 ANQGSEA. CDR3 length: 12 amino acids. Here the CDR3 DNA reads TGCAGCGTTGGGACAGGGAGGAACGAGCAGTACTTC. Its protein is CSVGTGRNEQYF.

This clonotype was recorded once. The CDR3 is CSARVAGISYEQYF. As DNA, the CDR3 is TGCAGTGCTAGAGTCGCAGGGATCTCCTACGAGCAGTACTTC. V gene TRBV20-1 combines with J gene TRBJ2-7, with D tentatively TRBD1 (5 bases). The CDR3 has 14 amino acids. Germline CDR1 is DFQATT and CDR2 is SNEGSKA (reference sequence). V shed 1 base and J shed 0 bases, with 10 bases lying between them.

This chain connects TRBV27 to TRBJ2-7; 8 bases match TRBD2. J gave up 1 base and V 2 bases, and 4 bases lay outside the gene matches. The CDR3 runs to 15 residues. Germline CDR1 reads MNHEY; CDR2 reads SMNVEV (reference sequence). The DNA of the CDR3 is TGTGCCAGCAGTTTAGGTACTAGCGGTTCCTACGAGCAGTACTTC. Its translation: CASSLGTSGSYEQYF.

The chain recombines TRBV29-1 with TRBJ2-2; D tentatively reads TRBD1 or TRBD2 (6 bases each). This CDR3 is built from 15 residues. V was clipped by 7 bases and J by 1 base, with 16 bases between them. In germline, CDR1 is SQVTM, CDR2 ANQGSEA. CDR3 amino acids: CSALEGGMNTGELFF. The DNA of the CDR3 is TGCAGCGCCCTGGAGGGGGGTATGAACACCGGGGAGCTGTTTTTT.

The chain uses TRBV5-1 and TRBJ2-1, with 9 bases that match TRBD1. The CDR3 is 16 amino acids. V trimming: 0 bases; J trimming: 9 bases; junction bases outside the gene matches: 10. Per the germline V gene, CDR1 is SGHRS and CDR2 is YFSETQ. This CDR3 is CASSLGAGTGLVEQFF. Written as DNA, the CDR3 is TGCGCCAGCAGCTTGGGGGCCGGGACAGGGTTGGTTGAGCAGTTCTTC.

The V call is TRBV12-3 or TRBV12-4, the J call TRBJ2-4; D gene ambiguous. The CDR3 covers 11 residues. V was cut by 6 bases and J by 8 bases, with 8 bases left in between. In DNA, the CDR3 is TGTGCCAGCAGCCCAGGCTACATTCAGTACTTC. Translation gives CASSPGYIQYF.

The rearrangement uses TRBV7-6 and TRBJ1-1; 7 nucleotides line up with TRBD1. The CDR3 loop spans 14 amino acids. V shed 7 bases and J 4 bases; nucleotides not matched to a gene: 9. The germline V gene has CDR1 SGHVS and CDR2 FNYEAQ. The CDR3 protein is CASTQGGAGTEAFF. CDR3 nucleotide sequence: TGTGCCAGCACCCAGGGGGGGGCCGGCACTGAAGCTTTCTTT.

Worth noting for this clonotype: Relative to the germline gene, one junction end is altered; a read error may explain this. CDR3 sequence reads: CSSSYSGGAGYTF. DNA of the CDR3: TGTTCCAGCAGTTACTCAGGGGGAGCAGGCTACACCTTC. J is TRBJ1-2 and V is TRBV6-5, with 7 bases lining up with TRBD1. The CDR3 contains 13 residues. Per the germline V gene, CDR1 is MNHEY and CDR2 is SVGAGI.

CDR3 DNA sequence: TGTGCCAGCAGCTTGGTGGACAGCGGCTACACCTTC. Amino acid sequence: CASSLVDSGYTF. The chain employs TRBV5-4 and TRBJ1-2, with D tentatively TRBD1 (6 bases). The length of the CDR3 is 12 residues. V lost 0 bases and J lost 8, with 8 bases in between. CDR1 SGHNT and CDR2 YYREEE come from the germline V gene (reference sequence). Filled out from reference TRBV5-4 and TRBJ1-2, the complete variable domain reads ETGVTQSPTHLIKTRGQQVTLRCSSQSGHNTVSWYQQALGQGPQFIFQYYREEENGRGNFPPRFSGLQFPNYSSELNVNALELDDSALYLCASSLVDSGYTFGSGTRLTVV.

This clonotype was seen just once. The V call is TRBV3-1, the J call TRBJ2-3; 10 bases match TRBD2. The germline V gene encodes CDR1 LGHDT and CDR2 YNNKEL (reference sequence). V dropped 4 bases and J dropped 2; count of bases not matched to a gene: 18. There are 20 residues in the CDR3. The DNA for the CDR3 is TGTGCCAGCAGCCCTACATGGCCGACTAGCGGGCAGGGCCCCACAGATACGCAGTATTTT. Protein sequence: CASSPTWPTSGQGPTDTQYF.

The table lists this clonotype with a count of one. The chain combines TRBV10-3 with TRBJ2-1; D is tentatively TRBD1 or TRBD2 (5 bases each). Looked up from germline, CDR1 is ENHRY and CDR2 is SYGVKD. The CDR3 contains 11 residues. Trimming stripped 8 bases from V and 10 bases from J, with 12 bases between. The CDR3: CAIGDPLEQFF. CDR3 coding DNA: TGTGCCATCGGGGACCCCCTCGAGCAGTTCTTC.

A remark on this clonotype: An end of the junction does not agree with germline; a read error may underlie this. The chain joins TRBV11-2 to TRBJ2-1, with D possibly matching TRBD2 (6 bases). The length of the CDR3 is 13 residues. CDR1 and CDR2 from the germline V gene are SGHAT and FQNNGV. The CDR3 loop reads CASSSTSYYEQFF. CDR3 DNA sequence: TGTGCCAGCAGCTCCACTAGCTACTATGAGCAGTTCTTC.

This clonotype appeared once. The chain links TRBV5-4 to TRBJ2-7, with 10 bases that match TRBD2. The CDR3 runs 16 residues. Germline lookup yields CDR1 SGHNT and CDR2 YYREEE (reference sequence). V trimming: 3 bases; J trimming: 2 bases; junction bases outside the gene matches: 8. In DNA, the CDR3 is TGTGCCAGCAGCTCGACCAGCGGGAGGGAAGCCTACGAGCAGTACTTC. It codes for CASSSTSGREAYEQYF.

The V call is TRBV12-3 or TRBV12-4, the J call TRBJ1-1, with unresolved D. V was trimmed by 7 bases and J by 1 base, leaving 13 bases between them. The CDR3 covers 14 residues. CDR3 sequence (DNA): TGTGCCAGCAACCAGGCCCCAAAGAACACTGAAGCTTTCTTT. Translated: CASNQAPKNTEAFF.

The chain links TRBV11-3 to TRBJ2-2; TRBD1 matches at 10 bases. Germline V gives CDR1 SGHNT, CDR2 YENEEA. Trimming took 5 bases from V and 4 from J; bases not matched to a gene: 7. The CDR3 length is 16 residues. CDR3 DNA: TGTGCCAGCAGCCCTCCGGGACAGGGGTTCACCGGGGAGCTGTTTTTT. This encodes CASSPPGQGFTGELFF. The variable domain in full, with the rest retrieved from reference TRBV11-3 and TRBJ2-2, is EAGVVQSPRYKIIEKKQPVAFWCNPISGHNTLYWYLQNLGQGPELLIRYENEEAVDDSQLPKDRFSAERLKGVDSTLKIQPAELGDSAVYLCASSPPGQGFTGELFFGEGSRLTVL.

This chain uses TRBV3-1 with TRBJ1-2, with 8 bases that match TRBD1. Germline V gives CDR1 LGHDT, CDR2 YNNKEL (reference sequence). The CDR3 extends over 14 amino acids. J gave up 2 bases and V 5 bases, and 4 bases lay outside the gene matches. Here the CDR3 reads CASSNRTGNYGYTF. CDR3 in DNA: TGTGCCAGCAGCAATAGGACAGGGAACTATGGCTACACCTTC.

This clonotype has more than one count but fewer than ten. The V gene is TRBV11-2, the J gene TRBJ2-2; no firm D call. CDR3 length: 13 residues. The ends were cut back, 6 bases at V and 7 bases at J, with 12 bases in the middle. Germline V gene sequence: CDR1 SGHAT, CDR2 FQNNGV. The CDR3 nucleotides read TGTGCCAGCAGAGATGGCGGTGGCGGGGAGCTGTTTTTT. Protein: CASRDGGGGELFF.

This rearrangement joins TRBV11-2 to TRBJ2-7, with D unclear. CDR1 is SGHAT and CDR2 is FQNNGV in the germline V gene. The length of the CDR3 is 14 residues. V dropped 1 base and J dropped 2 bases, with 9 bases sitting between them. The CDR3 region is CASSLADGAYEQYF. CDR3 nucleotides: TGTGCCAGCAGCTTAGCAGACGGTGCCTACGAGCAGTACTTC.

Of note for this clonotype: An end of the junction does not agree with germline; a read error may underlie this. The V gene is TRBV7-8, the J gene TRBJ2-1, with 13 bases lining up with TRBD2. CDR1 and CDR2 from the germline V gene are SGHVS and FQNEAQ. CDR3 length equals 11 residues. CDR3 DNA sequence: TGTGCCAGCAGCCTCGGGACTAGCGGGATCTTC. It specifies CASSLGTSGIF.

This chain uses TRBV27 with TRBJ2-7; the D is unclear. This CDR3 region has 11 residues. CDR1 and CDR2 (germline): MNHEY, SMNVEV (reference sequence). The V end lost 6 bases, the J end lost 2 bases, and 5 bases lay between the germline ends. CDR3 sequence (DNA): TGTGCCAGCAGGCTCCCCTACGAGCAGTACTTC. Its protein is CASRLPYEQYF.

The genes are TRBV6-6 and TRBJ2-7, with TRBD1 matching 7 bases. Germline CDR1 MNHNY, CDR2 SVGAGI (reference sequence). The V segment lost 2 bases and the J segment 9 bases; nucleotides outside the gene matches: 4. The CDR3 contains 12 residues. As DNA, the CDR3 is TGTGCCAGCAGTTACACCCGGGACAGGCAGTACTTC. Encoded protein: CASSYTRDRQYF.

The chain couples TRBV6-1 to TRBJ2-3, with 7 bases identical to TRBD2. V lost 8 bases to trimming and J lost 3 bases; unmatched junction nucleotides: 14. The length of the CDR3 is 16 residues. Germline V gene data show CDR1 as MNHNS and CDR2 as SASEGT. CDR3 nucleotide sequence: TGTGCCAGCTTTCCGGTTTATGGCGGGAGAACAGATACGCAGTATTTT. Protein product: CASFPVYGGRTDTQYF.

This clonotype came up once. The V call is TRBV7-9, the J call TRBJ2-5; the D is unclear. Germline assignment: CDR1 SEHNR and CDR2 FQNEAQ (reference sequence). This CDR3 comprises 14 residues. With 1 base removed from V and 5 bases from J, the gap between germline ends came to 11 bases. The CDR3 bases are TGTGCCAGCAGCTTAGAGTCCACTGTTGAGACCCAGTACTTC. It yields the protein CASSLESTVETQYF.

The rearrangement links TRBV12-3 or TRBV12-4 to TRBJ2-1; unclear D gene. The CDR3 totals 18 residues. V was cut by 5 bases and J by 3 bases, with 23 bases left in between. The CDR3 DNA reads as TGTGCCAGCAGTCTGGAACCATTGGAATCCATTGGCTACAATGAGCAGTTCTTC. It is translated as CASSLEPLESIGYNEQFF.

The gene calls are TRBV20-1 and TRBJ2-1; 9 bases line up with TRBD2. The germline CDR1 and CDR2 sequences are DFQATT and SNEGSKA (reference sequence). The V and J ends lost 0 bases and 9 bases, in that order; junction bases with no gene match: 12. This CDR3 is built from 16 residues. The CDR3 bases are TGCAGTGCTAGAGAGGTTATTAGCGGGAGAGTCGGTGAGCAGTTCTTC. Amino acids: CSAREVISGRVGEQFF.

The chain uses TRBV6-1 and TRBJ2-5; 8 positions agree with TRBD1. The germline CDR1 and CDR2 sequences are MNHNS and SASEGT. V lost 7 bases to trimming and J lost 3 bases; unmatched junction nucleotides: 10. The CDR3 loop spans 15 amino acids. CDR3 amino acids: CASTPMAGGEETQYF. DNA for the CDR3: TGTGCCAGCACCCCGATGGCAGGGGGCGAAGAGACCCAGTACTTC.

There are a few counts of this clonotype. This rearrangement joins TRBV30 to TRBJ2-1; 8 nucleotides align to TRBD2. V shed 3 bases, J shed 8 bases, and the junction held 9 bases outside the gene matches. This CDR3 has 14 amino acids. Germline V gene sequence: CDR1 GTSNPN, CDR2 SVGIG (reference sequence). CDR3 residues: CAWRAVGLGDEQFF. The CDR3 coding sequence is TGTGCCTGGAGGGCAGTGGGACTAGGGGATGAGCAGTTCTTC.

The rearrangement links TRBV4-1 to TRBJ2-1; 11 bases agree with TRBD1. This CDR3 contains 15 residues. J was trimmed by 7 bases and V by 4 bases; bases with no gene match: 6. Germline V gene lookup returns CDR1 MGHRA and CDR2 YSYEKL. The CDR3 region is CASSRGGQGGNEQFF. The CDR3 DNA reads TGCGCCAGCAGCCGTGGGGGACAGGGGGGGAATGAGCAGTTCTTC.

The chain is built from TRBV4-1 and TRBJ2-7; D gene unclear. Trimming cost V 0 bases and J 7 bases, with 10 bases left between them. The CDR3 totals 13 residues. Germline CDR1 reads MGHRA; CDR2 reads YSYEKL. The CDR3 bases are TGCGCCAGCAGCCAAGATGAAGCCCGGGAGCAGTACTTC. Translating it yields CASSQDEAREQYF.

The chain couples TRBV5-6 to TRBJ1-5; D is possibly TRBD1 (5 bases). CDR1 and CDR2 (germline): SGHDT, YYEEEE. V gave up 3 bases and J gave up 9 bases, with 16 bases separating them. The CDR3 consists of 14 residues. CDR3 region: CASSSGADVWPQHF. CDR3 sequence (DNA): TGTGCCAGCAGCTCTGGGGCGGACGTCTGGCCCCAGCATTTT.

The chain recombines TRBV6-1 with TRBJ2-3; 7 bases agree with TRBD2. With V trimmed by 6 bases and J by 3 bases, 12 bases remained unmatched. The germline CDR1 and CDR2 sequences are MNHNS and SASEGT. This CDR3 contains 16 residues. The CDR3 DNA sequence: TGTGCCAGCAGACTAGGGTGGCTAGCGGAAACAGATACGCAGTATTTT. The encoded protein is CASRLGWLAETDTQYF.